Listed below are T cell receptor beta chains from one sample, sequenced in a study of blood T cell repertoires in COVID-19. Libraries were prepared by immunoSEQ multiplex PCR; TCRdb keeps only in-frame clonotypes and omits some of them. The repertoire consists of about 230,000 clones, with more than 75% occurring once and the leading ten covering around 10%. Input material: peripheral blood. These receptors were collected from a man aged 50-59 years with COVID-19, enrolled during active disease. The CDR3 runs from the conserved cysteine through the conserved F or W. The order of the fields is CDR3 DNA, CDR3 protein, V gene, D gene, J gene. The D gene is left open where the match is weak.

CDR3 DNA: TGTGCCAGCAGCCAAGAGGGGGGGCTTGATGAAGCTTTCTTT
CDR3 protein: CASSQEGGLDEAFF
V gene: TRBV3-1/TRBV3-2
D gene: .
J gene: TRBJ1-1

CDR3 DNA: TGTGCCAGCAGCCAAGATATTGGCAGGGTCTACGAGCAGTACTTC
CDR3 protein: CASSQDIGRVYEQYF
V gene: TRBV14
D gene: .
J gene: TRBJ2-7

CDR3 DNA: TGTGCCAGCAGTCCGGGGACAGACGGTGAGCAGTTCTTC
CDR3 protein: CASSPGTDGEQFF
V gene: TRBV27
D gene: TRBD1
J gene: TRBJ2-1

CDR3 DNA: TGTGCTAGCAGCTTAGCGATCGCGGACAGGGCGGGCAACACTGAAGCTTTCTTT
CDR3 protein: CASSLAIADRAGNTEAFF
V gene: TRBV7-7
D gene: TRBD1
J gene: TRBJ1-1

CDR3 DNA: TGCGCCAGCAGCGAGGGACTAGCCCATACGAACACCGGGGAGCTGTTTTTT
CDR3 protein: CASSEGLAHTNTGELFF
V gene: TRBV5-1
D gene: TRBD2
J gene: TRBJ2-2

CDR3 DNA: TGTGCCAGCAGCTTTTACACCGGAACGGGTGAAGCTTTCTTT
CDR3 protein: CASSFYTGTGEAFF
V gene: TRBV7-8
D gene: .
J gene: TRBJ1-1

CDR3 DNA: TGTGCCAGCAGTCGACTAGCGGGGGTTTACTACGAGCAGTACTTC
CDR3 protein: CASSRLAGVYYEQYF
V gene: TRBV28
D gene: TRBD2
J gene: TRBJ2-7

CDR3 DNA: TGTGCCAGCAGCGTAGAACGGGTGCCTCTGTCTGGAAACACCATATATTTT
CDR3 protein: CASSVERVPLSGNTIYF
V gene: TRBV9
D gene: .
J gene: TRBJ1-3

CDR3 DNA: TGTGCCAGCAGCAAAACAGGGGACACTGAAGCTTTCTTT
CDR3 protein: CASSKTGDTEAFF
V gene: TRBV7-3
D gene: TRBD1
J gene: TRBJ1-1

CDR3 DNA: TGCAGCGTTGAAGAGAACGGGACAGGGGGTGCCTACGAGCAGTACTTC
CDR3 protein: CSVEENGTGGAYEQYF
V gene: TRBV29-1
D gene: TRBD1
J gene: TRBJ2-7

CDR3 DNA: TGTGCCAGCAGCCATGGGACTAGCGGGGGGGCCATCTACGAGCAGTACTTC
CDR3 protein: CASSHGTSGGAIYEQYF
V gene: TRBV14
D gene: TRBD2
J gene: TRBJ2-7

CDR3 DNA: TGTGCCAGCAGCAAACAGGGGCGCGCACAAGAGACCCAGTACTTC
CDR3 protein: CASSKQGRAQETQYF
V gene: TRBV6-5
D gene: TRBD1
J gene: TRBJ2-5

CDR3 DNA: TGTGCCAGCAGCGTAGCCTTGCAGGGCCCCACAGATACGCAGTATTTT
CDR3 protein: CASSVALQGPTDTQYF
V gene: TRBV9
D gene: .
J gene: TRBJ2-3